Listed below are T cell receptor beta chains from one sample, sequenced in a study of T cells in Graves' hyperthyroidism and ophthalmopathy. One entry per CDR3 protein, called by TCRdb with MiXCR from the multiplex PCR reads. The sample has around 500,000 distinct CDR3 sequences; approximately 15% are singletons. Sequenced input: blood. The receptors were gathered from a woman between 18 and 29 years old with Graves' hyperthyroidism. The CDR3 runs from the conserved cysteine through the conserved F or W. D genes are given only for firm matches. Some rows have no size entry. The others give once, few or many, or a class for an expanded clone.

j_call	clone_size	d_call	v_call	cdr3_aa	cdr3_nt
TRBJ2-7	few	-	TRBV6-1	CASIGFGQSSYEQYF	TGTGCCAGCATCGGGTTCGGGCAGAGCTCCTACGAGCAGTACTTC
TRBJ1-5	many	-	TRBV20-1	CSASPRVGRPQHF	TGCAGTGCTAGTCCCAGGGTCGGACGGCCCCAGCATTTT
TRBJ2-1	-	TRBD2	TRBV19	CASSPGLAGGYSYNEQFF	TGTGCCAGTAGCCCGGGACTAGCGGGAGGTTACTCCTACAATGAGCAGTTCTTC
TRBJ1-2	-	-	TRBV11-2	CASSLVGGDLDYTF	TGTGCCAGCAGCTTAGTCGGGGGGGACTTGGACTACACCTTC
TRBJ1-1	many	-	TRBV2	CAGTRGESTEAFF	TGTGCCGGGACCCGAGGGGAGAGCACTGAAGCTTTCTTT
TRBJ2-5	many	-	TRBV7-6	CASSTPGKVVLETQYF	TGTGCCAGCAGCACCCCCGGGAAGGTTGTTTTGGAGACCCAGTACTTC
TRBJ1-3	few	-	TRBV24-1	CATSDSGVQVILRFSGNTIYF	TGTGCCACCAGTGATTCCGGGGTCCAGGTAATTCTCAGGTTCTCTGGAAACACCATATATTTT
TRBJ2-3	many	TRBD2	TRBV7-3	CASSLKGRGGTDTQYF	TGTGCCAGCAGCTTAAAGGGGAGGGGAGGCACAGATACGCAGTATTTT
TRBJ2-7	many	-	TRBV30	CAWSVWHEQYF	TGTGCCTGGAGTGTATGGCACGAGCAGTACTTC
TRBJ1-2	many	TRBD1	TRBV19	CASSQGQGNWMDYGYTF	TGTGCCAGTAGCCAGGGACAGGGGAATTGGATGGACTATGGCTACACCTTC
TRBJ2-1	many	-	TRBV7-6	CASSWGPEDNYNEQFF	TGTGCCAGCAGCTGGGGACCCGAAGATAATTACAATGAGCAGTTCTTC
TRBJ2-7	many	-	TRBV12-3/TRBV12-4	CASRSGEIYEQYF	TGTGCCAGCAGGTCGGGAGAGATCTACGAGCAGTACTTC
TRBJ2-5	many	-	TRBV20-1	CSARDRPGQETQYF	TGCAGTGCTAGAGACCGTCCGGGGCAAGAGACCCAGTACTTC
TRBJ2-6	many	TRBD1	TRBV28	CASSFGTGHGANVLTF	TGTGCCAGTTCCTTCGGGACAGGGCACGGGGCCAACGTCCTGACTTTC
TRBJ2-2	few	TRBD2	TRBV7-3	CASSLRSSGTNTGELFF	TGTGCCAGCAGCTTACGGTCTAGCGGGACGAACACCGGGGAGCTGTTTTTT
TRBJ1-1	few	TRBD1	TRBV7-9	CASSSPPGQGFSRTEAFF	TGTGCCAGCAGCTCCCCGCCCGGACAGGGCTTTTCGAGGACTGAAGCTTTCTTT
TRBJ2-1	-	TRBD2	TRBV15	CATSRTRLAGYNEQFF	TGTGCCACCAGTCGAACCAGACTAGCGGGCTACAATGAGCAGTTCTTC
TRBJ1-4	-	-	TRBV19	CASSPHRDRKSSEKLFF	TGTGCCAGTAGTCCACACCGGGACCGAAAGTCATCGGAAAAACTGTTTTTT
TRBJ2-1	-	-	TRBV5-6	CASSFVWVYNEQFF	TGTGCCAGCAGCTTCGTGTGGGTCTACAATGAGCAGTTCTTC
TRBJ2-5	many	-	TRBV7-3	CASSFGPRETQYF	TGTGCCAGCAGCTTCGGGCCCAGGGAGACCCAGTACTTC
TRBJ2-1	many	TRBD2	TRBV11-1	CASSLEVSVAGGDNEQFF	TGTGCCAGCAGCTTAGAAGTTTCGGTAGCGGGAGGGGACAATGAGCAGTTCTTC
TRBJ2-1	many	-	TRBV7-3	CASSLNGGMSYNEQFF	TGTGCCAGCAGCTTAAATGGCGGGATGTCCTACAATGAGCAGTTCTTC
TRBJ1-2	many	TRBD1	TRBV13	CASSLLGGTGREGYTF	TGTGCCAGCAGCCTTCTTGGGGGGACAGGGCGAGAGGGCTACACCTTC
TRBJ2-1	many	-	TRBV28	CASSSFGGGKFF	TGTGCCAGCAGTTCCTTTGGTGGGGGGAAGTTCTTC
TRBJ2-3	-	-	TRBV29-1	CSVDRGEGTDTQYF	TGCAGCGTTGATAGGGGGGAGGGCACAGATACGCAGTATTTT
TRBJ2-2	-	TRBD2	TRBV6-1	CASSWGRTAGGNTGELFF	TGTGCCAGCAGTTGGGGGCGCACAGCGGGAGGGAACACCGGGGAGCTGTTTTTT
TRBJ1-1	many	-	TRBV2	CASSEVGGRNTEAFF	TGTGCCAGCAGTGAAGTCGGGGGGAGGAACACTGAAGCTTTCTTT
TRBJ2-2	few	-	TRBV3-1	CASSQDRRPAGKLFF	TGTGCCAGCAGCCAAGACAGGCGCCCCGCCGGGAAGCTGTTTTTT
TRBJ2-7	many	TRBD2	TRBV6-5	CASSYRGRHEQYF	TGTGCCAGCAGTTACCGCGGGAGACACGAGCAGTACTTC
TRBJ2-5	many	-	TRBV11-2	CASSLRAERQETQYF	TGTGCCAGCAGCTTAAGGGCCGAACGCCAAGAGACCCAGTACTTC
TRBJ1-5	many	-	TRBV9	CASSVEGRKGQPQHF	TGTGCCAGCAGCGTAGAAGGCAGGAAGGGTCAGCCCCAGCATTTT
TRBJ1-1	few	-	TRBV5-1	CASSLNAPNTEAFF	TGCGCCAGCAGCCTGAACGCCCCAAACACTGAAGCTTTCTTT
TRBJ1-5	many	-	TRBV3-1	CASSQGLGNQPQHF	TGTGCCAGCAGCCAGGGTCTTGGCAATCAGCCCCAGCATTTT
TRBJ2-2	many	-	TRBV29-1	CSVESDREGTGELFF	TGCAGCGTTGAATCTGACAGGGAGGGGACCGGGGAGCTGTTTTTT
TRBJ2-1	-	TRBD2	TRBV19	CASSIVGSGGHNEQFF	TGTGCCAGTAGTATAGTTGGTAGCGGGGGGCACAATGAGCAGTTCTTC
TRBJ2-1	-	TRBD1	TRBV11-3	CASSSGTGTPNYNEQFF	TGTGCCAGCAGCTCCGGGACAGGAACCCCGAACTACAATGAGCAGTTCTTC